Listed below are T cell receptor beta chains from one sample, sequenced in a study of blood T cell repertoires in COVID-19. Profiled with immunoSEQ multiplex PCR; TCRdb holds only in-frame clones, not every one. The table lists over 55,000 clones, over 65% of them singletons. The sample consisted of peripheral blood. Source of these receptors: a woman between 65 and 79 years old with acute or convalescent COVID-19. Both conserved end residues are trimmed from each CDR3. A D gene is named only where the DNA matches it firmly.

D: TRBD2; V: TRBV30; CDR3: ASSGLYYEQY
D: -; V: TRBV7-2; CDR3: ASSSSPRRGETQY
D: -; V: TRBV6-5; CDR3: ASSLGGGMGYT
D: -; V: TRBV6-6; CDR3: ASSQYGRGAQGTDTQY
D: -; V: TRBV10-3; CDR3: AISEGLPGEGSPLH
D: -; V: TRBV6-6; CDR3: ASSYPGQNTEAF
D: -; V: TRBV14; CDR3: ASSQSGDEAF
D: TRBD2; V: TRBV14; CDR3: ASSQESLAGINTGELF
D: TRBD2; V: TRBV19; CDR3: ASRGGGAGAYNEQF
D: -; V: TRBV5-8; CDR3: ASSLRTAVSYNEQF
D: TRBD1; V: TRBV28; CDR3: ASSPGGTGYGYT
D: -; V: TRBV19; CDR3: ASSLRDGEKLF
D: -; V: TRBV28; CDR3: ASSSVVNYGYT
D: TRBD2; V: TRBV4-1; CDR3: ASGGTSGGRSTTGELF
D: -; V: TRBV6-2/TRBV6-3; CDR3: ASSYGENQPQH
D: TRBD1; V: TRBV5-4; CDR3: ASSLEHRGRTEAF
D: -; V: TRBV6-5; CDR3: ASSRRSSYEQY
D: -; V: TRBV10-1; CDR3: ASSTGVGNQPQH
D: -; V: TRBV3-1/TRBV3-2; CDR3: ASSQEVGRYYGYT
D: TRBD1; V: TRBV5-1; CDR3: ASTREGQGDSPLH
D: TRBD1; V: TRBV5-1; CDR3: ASSLAGTVWTDTQY
D: TRBD1; V: TRBV7-3; CDR3: ASSRPGTGDNEQF
D: -; V: TRBV3-1/TRBV3-2; CDR3: ASSQGERKLF
D: -; V: TRBV10-3; CDR3: AISEWGGKETQY
D: TRBD1; V: TRBV7-3; CDR3: ASSPTGAQPQH
D: -; V: TRBV29-1; CDR3: SVENPDSRGPYEQY
D: -; V: TRBV5-5; CDR3: ASSLSHLGLAGANVLT
D: TRBD1; V: TRBV19; CDR3: ASSMGTGFVRTEAF
D: -; V: TRBV27; CDR3: ASSLLGGTQPQH
D: TRBD1; V: TRBV10-3; CDR3: AISGGTGSNTLGNTIY